These T cell receptor beta chains were read from a single sample in a study of blood T cell repertoires in COVID-19. TCRdb's table, derived via immunoSEQ multiplex PCR, lists solely in-frame clones and lacks some. The sample comprises over 85,000 clones, roughly 76% of which are singletons, and approximately 8% rests with the top ten. The sample was peripheral blood. The source of these receptors is a woman aged 55-70 years with acute or convalescent COVID-19. The CDR3 runs from the conserved cysteine through the conserved F or W. D genes are given only for firm matches. Rows give clone size only sometimes, using once, few, many, or a class for an expanded clone.

TGTGCCAGCAGCTTGGGGTTTAAGGGGATGAGACAGCCCCAGCATTTT	CASSLGFKGMRQPQHF	-	-	TRBV5-5	TRBJ1-5
TGTGCCAGCAGCTCAACAGGGGTGAATTCACCCCTCCACTTT	CASSSTGVNSPLHF	once	TRBD1	TRBV7-3	TRBJ1-6
TGTGCCAGCAGCCGTGTGGGGCCGGGCACAGATACGCAGTATTTT	CASSRVGPGTDTQYF	once	-	TRBV4-2	TRBJ2-3
TGTGCCAGCAGCAATATGGGGGGAGGTAGCAATCAGCCCCAGCATTTT	CASSNMGGGSNQPQHF	-	-	TRBV5-4	TRBJ1-5
TGTGCCAGCAGCTCACTAGCGGGGGGGCCAGATACGCAGTATTTT	CASSSLAGGPDTQYF	-	TRBD2	TRBV11-3	TRBJ2-3
TGTGCCAGCAGCCAAGTTGCCGGCCAAGAGACCCAGTACTTC	CASSQVAGQETQYF	once	-	TRBV3-1/TRBV3-2	TRBJ2-5
TGTGCCAGCTCACCAGATTCAGGGGATGGCTACACCTTC	CASSPDSGDGYTF	-	-	TRBV18	TRBJ1-2
TGCAGCGCCGGACAGAACACTGAAGCTTTCTTT	CSAGQNTEAFF	-	-	TRBV29-1	TRBJ1-1
TGTGCCAGCTCACCAGGGCCCTCCTACGTAGAGCAGTACTTC	CASSPGPSYVEQYF	-	-	TRBV18	TRBJ2-7
TGTGCCAGTAAAATCGGGACAGGCGATTATGGCTACACCTTC	CASKIGTGDYGYTF	few	TRBD1	TRBV19	TRBJ1-2
TGTGCCAGCATCCCTCACTGGGGAGTTCCTAGCACAGATACGCAGTATTTT	CASIPHWGVPSTDTQYF	-	-	TRBV28	TRBJ2-3
TGTGCCAGCAGTTATTTCAGGGGGCCCTACGAGCAGTACTTC	CASSYFRGPYEQYF	-	TRBD1	TRBV6-2/TRBV6-3	TRBJ2-7
TGTGCCATCAGTGAAGGGGTTACTGAAGCTTTCTTT	CAISEGVTEAFF	once	-	TRBV10-3	TRBJ1-1
TGTGCCAGTAGTATGGGAGGGGCCTACCGGGAGACCCAGTACTTC	CASSMGGAYRETQYF	-	TRBD2	TRBV19	TRBJ2-5
TGCGCCAGCAGGGTTCAGGGGTCAGCCACTGAAGCTTTCTTT	CASRVQGSATEAFF	-	-	TRBV5-1	TRBJ1-1
TGTGCCAGCAGCCACCTAGTTGCCAAATACGAGCAGTACTTC	CASSHLVAKYEQYF	few	-	TRBV14	TRBJ2-7
TGTGCCAGCAGCGTGCGGGGGGGCAGGGGTTTTGAGACCCAGTACTTC	CASSVRGGRGFETQYF	few	TRBD2	TRBV7-2	TRBJ2-5
TGTGCCTGGAGTGTTCGTGGTAGGGGAATTGTAAATGAGCAGTTCTTC	CAWSVRGRGIVNEQFF	-	-	TRBV30	TRBJ2-1
TGCGCCAGCAGCTTAGGACAGTTCAACACCGGGGAGCTGTTTTTT	CASSLGQFNTGELFF	few	-	TRBV5-1	TRBJ2-2
TGTGCCAGCGGGGGACCGGGACTAGCTTTAAATGAGCAGTTCTTC	CASGGPGLALNEQFF	-	TRBD2	TRBV28	TRBJ2-1
TGTGCCACCAGCGGAGACACCGGGGAGCTGTTTTTT	CATSGDTGELFF	-	-	TRBV24-1	TRBJ2-2
TGTGCCAGCAGCCCCTTTAGCGGGGTATTATACGAGCAGTACTTC	CASSPFSGVLYEQYF	-	TRBD2	TRBV27	TRBJ2-7
TGTGCCTGGAGTGTGGGGACAGGGAGCTCCTACGAGCAGTACTTC	CAWSVGTGSSYEQYF	-	TRBD1	TRBV30	TRBJ2-7
TGTGCCAGCAGCCGCGACGGACACAAAGAGACCCAGTACTTC	CASSRDGHKETQYF	once	-	TRBV11-3	TRBJ2-5
TGTGCCAGCAGCTTAGGCACCCCTAGCGGGGGGGCCGTTTGGTTCTTC	CASSLGTPSGGAVWFF	few	TRBD2	TRBV7-9	TRBJ2-1
TGTGCCAGCAGCCCCGGACAGGGCAGGAATTACGAGCAGTACTTC	CASSPGQGRNYEQYF	-	TRBD1	TRBV7-2	TRBJ2-7
TGTGCCAGCAGTGTTGGCTGGGACAGGGAGAATGGCTACACCTTC	CASSVGWDRENGYTF	-	TRBD1	TRBV25-1	TRBJ1-2
TGTGCCAGCAGCTTTCGAGGTCAGCATCGTGCAACTAATGAAAAACTGTTTTTT	CASSFRGQHRATNEKLFF	few	-	TRBV7-9	TRBJ1-4
TGTGCCAGCAGTCCGCAACGGGGATCGAACTATGGCTACACCTTC	CASSPQRGSNYGYTF	-	-	TRBV28	TRBJ1-2
TGTGCCAGCAGCTGGCGCGCGAGGGGGATTGGGGAGCAGTACTTC	CASSWRARGIGEQYF	-	-	TRBV5-8	TRBJ2-7
TGCGCCAGCAGCCTGGGGGACAGGGGGCAATTCACCGGGGAGCTGTTTTTT	CASSLGDRGQFTGELFF	-	TRBD1	TRBV5-1	TRBJ2-2
TGTGCCAGCAGCGCAGGGACAGACACCGGGGAGCTGTTTTTT	CASSAGTDTGELFF	few	TRBD1	TRBV9	TRBJ2-2
TGTGCCAGCGGCCGTGGCTACGAGCAGTACTTC	CASGRGYEQYF	-	-	TRBV6-5	TRBJ2-7
TGTGCCAGTAGTAATGAGCGGATCGGCTACACCTTC	CASSNERIGYTF	few	-	TRBV19	TRBJ1-2
TGTGCCATCTCACCGACGGGGGTCGGCACCGGGGAGCTGTTTTTT	CAISPTGVGTGELFF	-	-	TRBV7-7	TRBJ2-2
TGTGCCAGCTCACCAGACGGGAAAGAGACCCAGTACTTC	CASSPDGKETQYF	-	-	TRBV18	TRBJ2-5
TGTGCCAGCAGCCAAGGAGGGGTGGGAGGTGAAAAACTGTTTTTT	CASSQGGVGGEKLFF	-	-	TRBV14	TRBJ1-4
TGCGCCAGCAGCTTGGGGACAGGACTGCACAGGGGCTACACCTTC	CASSLGTGLHRGYTF	-	TRBD1	TRBV5-1	TRBJ1-2
TGTGCCAGCAGTGAGGACAGGCTGATAAACAATCAGCCCCAGCATTTT	CASSEDRLINNQPQHF	-	TRBD1	TRBV2	TRBJ1-5
TGTGCCAGCAGTTACCAGGCAGGGACTGAAGCTTTCTTT	CASSYQAGTEAFF	-	-	TRBV6-6	TRBJ1-1
TGTGCCAGCAGCTTAGGGGGACAGGGAGGAACTGAAGCTTTCTTT	CASSLGGQGGTEAFF	-	TRBD1	TRBV7-9	TRBJ1-1
TGTGCCAGCAGTTTAGGCAGGGGGTTTGAAGCTTTCTTT	CASSLGRGFEAFF	-	TRBD1	TRBV27	TRBJ1-1
TGCGCCAGCAGCTTAGTCAGTGACACCGGGGAGCTGTTTTTT	CASSLVSDTGELFF	-	-	TRBV5-1	TRBJ2-2
TGTGCCAGCACTAACAGCAATTCACCCCTCCACTTT	CASTNSNSPLHF	-	-	TRBV12-3/TRBV12-4	TRBJ1-6
TGTGCCAGTAGGGCTAGCGGAGGAGGGCTCGAGCAGTACTTC	CASRASGGGLEQYF	-	TRBD2	TRBV19	TRBJ2-7
TGTGCCAGCTCACCCGGAACAGGAAACCTTAACTATGGCTACACCTTC	CASSPGTGNLNYGYTF	-	-	TRBV18	TRBJ1-2
TGTGCCAGCTCACCCCAGGACAGGGGGTATGGCTACACCTTC	CASSPQDRGYGYTF	few	TRBD1	TRBV18	TRBJ1-2
TGTGCCAGCAGTTACGGGACAGGGGGGACTGAAGCTTTCTTT	CASSYGTGGTEAFF	once	TRBD1	TRBV6-2/TRBV6-3	TRBJ1-1